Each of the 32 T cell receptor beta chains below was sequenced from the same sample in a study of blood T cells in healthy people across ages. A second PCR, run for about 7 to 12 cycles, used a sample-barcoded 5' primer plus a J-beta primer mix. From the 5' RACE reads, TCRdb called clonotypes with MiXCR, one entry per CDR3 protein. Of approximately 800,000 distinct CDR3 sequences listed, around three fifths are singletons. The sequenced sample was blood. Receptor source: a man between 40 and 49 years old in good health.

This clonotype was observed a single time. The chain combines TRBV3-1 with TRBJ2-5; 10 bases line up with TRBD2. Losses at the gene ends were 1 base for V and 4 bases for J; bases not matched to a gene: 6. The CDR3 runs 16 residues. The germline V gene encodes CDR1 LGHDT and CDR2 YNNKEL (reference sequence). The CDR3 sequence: CASSQASGGARETQYF. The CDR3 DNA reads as TGTGCCAGCAGCCAAGCCAGCGGGGGGGCAAGAGAGACCCAGTACTTC.

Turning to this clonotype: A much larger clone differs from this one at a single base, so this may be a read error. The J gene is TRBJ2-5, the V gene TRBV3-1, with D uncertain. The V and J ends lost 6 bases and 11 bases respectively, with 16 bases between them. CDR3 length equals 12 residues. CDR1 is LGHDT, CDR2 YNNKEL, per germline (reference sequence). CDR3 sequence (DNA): TGTGCCAGCAGGGGTTCAGCGAAGGAGCAGTACTTC. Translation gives CASRGSAKEQYF.

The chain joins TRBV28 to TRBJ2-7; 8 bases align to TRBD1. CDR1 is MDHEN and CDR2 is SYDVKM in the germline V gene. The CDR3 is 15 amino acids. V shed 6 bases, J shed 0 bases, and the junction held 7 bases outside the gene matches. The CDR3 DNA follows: TGTGCCAGCAGGTCGGGACAGGTGTCCTCCTACGAGCAGTACTTC. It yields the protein CASRSGQVSSYEQYF.

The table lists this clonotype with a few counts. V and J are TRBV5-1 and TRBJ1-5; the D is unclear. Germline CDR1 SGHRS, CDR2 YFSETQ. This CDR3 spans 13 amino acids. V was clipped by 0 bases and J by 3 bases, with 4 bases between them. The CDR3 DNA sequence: TGCGCCAGCAGCTTGGGAAACAATCAGCCCCAGCATTTT. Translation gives CASSLGNNQPQHF.

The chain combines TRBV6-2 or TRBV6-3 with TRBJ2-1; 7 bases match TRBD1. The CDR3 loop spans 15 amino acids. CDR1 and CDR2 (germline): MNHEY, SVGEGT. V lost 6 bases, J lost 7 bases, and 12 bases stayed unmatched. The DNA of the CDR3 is TGTGCCAGCAGCAGTAGCGAGGGGGCTGTAAATGAGCAGTTCTTC. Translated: CASSSSEGAVNEQFF.

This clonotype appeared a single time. As DNA, the CDR3 is TGTGCCAGCAGCGTGGGGACTCAATTCACAGATACGCAGTATTTT. Translating gives CASSVGTQFTDTQYF. V gene TRBV9 combines with J gene TRBJ2-3; TRBD2 is a possible D gene (6 bases). The length of the CDR3 is 15 residues. Trimming cost V 2 bases and J 2 bases, with 12 bases left between them. Germline-derived CDR1 and CDR2 are SGDLS and YYNGEE. The full variable domain, rest sourced from reference TRBV9 and TRBJ2-3, is DSGVTQTPKHLITATGQRVTLRCSPRSGDLSVYWYQQSLDQGLQFLIQYYNGEERAKGNILERFSAQQFPDLHSELNLSSLELGDSALYFCASSVGTQFTDTQYFGPGTRLTVL.

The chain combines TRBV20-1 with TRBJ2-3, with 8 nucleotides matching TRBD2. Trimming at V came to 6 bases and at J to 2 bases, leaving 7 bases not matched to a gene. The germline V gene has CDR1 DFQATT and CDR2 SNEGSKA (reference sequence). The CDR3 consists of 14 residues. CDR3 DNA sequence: TGCAGTGCGGCAACTAGCGGATTCACAGATACGCAGTATTTT. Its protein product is CSAATSGFTDTQYF.

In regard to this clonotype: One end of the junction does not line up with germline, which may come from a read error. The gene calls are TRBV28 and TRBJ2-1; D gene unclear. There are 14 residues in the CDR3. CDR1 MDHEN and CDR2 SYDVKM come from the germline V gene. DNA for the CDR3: TGCGCCAGCAGTTTGTCAGTGGGGAAAGGTGAGCAGTTCTTC. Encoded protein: CASSLSVGKGEQFF.

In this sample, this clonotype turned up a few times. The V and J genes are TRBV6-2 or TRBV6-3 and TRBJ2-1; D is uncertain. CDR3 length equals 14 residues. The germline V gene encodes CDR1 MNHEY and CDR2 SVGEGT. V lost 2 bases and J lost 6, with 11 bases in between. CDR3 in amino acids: CASSYGRIANEQFF. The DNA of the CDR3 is TGTGCCAGCAGTTACGGCCGTATAGCCAATGAGCAGTTCTTC.

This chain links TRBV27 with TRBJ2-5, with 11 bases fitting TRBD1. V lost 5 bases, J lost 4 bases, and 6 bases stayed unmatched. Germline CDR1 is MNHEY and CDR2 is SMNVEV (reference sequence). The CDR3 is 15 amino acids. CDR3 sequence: CASSPRDRGSETQYF. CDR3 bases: TGTGCCAGCAGTCCCCGGGACAGGGGGTCAGAGACCCAGTACTTC.

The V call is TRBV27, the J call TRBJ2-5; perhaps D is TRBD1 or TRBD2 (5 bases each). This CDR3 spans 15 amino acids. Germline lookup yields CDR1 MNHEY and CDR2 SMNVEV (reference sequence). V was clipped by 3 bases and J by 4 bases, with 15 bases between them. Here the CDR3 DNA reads TGTGCCAGCAGTTTCGGGGCTAGTGGTGTAGAGACCCAGTACTTC. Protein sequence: CASSFGASGVETQYF.

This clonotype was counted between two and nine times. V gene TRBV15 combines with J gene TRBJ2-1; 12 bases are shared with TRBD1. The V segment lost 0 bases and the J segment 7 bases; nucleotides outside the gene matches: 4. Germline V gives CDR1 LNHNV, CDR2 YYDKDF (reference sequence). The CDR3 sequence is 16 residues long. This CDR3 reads CATSRDSGQGANEQFF. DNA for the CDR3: TGTGCCACCAGCAGAGATTCGGGACAGGGGGCAAATGAGCAGTTCTTC.

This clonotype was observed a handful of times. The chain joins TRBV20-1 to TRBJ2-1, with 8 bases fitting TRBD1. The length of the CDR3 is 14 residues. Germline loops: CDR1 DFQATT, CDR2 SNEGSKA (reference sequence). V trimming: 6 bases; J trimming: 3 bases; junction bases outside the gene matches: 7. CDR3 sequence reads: CSARTGSLYNEQFF. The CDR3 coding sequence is TGCAGTGCCAGGACAGGGTCCCTCTACAATGAGCAGTTCTTC.

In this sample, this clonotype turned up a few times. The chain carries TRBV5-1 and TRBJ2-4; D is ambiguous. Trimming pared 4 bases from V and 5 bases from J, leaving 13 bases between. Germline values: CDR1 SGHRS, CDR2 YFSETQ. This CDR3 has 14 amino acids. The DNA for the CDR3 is TGCGCCAGCAGCCGGGCCCTGGGCGAAAACATTCAGTACTTC. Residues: CASSRALGENIQYF.

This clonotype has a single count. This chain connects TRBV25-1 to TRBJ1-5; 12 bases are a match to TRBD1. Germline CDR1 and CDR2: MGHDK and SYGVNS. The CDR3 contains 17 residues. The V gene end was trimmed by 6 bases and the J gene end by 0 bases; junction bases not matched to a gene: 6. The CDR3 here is CASRGQGAMGSNQPQHF. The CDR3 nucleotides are TGTGCCAGCAGGGGACAGGGGGCGATGGGTAGCAATCAGCCCCAGCATTTT.

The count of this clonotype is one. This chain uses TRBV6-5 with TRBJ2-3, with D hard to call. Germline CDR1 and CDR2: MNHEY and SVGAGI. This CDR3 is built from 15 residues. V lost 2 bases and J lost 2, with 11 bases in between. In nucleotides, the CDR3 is TGTGCCAGCAGTTACGGTCGGGCGGCCACAGATACGCAGTATTTT. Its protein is CASSYGRAATDTQYF.

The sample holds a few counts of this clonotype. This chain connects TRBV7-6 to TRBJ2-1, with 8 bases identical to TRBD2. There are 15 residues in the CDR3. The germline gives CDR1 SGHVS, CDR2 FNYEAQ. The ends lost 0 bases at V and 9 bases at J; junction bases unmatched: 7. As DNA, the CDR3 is TGTGCCAGCAGCTTAGCTCTTAGCGGGGCCGTTGAGCAGTTCTTC. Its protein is CASSLALSGAVEQFF.

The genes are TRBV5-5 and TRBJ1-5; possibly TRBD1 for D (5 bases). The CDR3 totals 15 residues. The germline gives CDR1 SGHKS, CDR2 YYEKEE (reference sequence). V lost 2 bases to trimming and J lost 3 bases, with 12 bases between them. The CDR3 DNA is TGTGCCAGCAGCTTAAGCGACAGCTACAATCAGCCCCAGCATTTT. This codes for CASSLSDSYNQPQHF.

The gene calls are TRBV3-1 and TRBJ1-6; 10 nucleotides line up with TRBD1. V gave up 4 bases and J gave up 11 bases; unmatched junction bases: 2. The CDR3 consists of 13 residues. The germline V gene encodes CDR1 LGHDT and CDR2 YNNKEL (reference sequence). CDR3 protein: CASSRTGGTPLHF. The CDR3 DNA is TGTGCCAGCAGCCGGACAGGGGGTACACCCCTCCACTTT.

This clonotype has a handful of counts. The DNA for the CDR3 is TGTGCCAGCAGTTTGTGGGCAAGGGGGGACTACTATGGCTACACCTTC. Amino acid sequence: CASSLWARGDYYGYTF. The chain recombines TRBV27 with TRBJ1-2, with D possibly matching TRBD1 (6 bases). Per germline, CDR1 MNHEY and CDR2 SMNVEV (reference sequence). With 3 bases removed from V and 3 bases from J, the gap between germline ends came to 17 bases. The CDR3 totals 16 residues.

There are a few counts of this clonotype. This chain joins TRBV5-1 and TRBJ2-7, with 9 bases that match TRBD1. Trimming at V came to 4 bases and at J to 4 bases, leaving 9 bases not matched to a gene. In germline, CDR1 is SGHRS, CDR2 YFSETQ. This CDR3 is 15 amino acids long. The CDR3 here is CASSPRQGVLYEQYF. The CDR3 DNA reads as TGCGCCAGCAGCCCCCGACAGGGGGTTCTTTACGAGCAGTACTTC.

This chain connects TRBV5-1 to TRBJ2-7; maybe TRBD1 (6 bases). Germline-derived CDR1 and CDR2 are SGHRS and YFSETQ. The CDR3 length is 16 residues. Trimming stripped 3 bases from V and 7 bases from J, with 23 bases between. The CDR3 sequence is CASSSQVDSGDNEQYF. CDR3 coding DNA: TGCGCCAGCAGCTCCCAGGTAGATTCTGGGGACAATGAGCAGTACTTC. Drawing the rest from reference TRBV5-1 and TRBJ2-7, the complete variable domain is KAGVTQTPRYLIKTRGQQVTLSCSPISGHRSVSWYQQTPGQGLQFLFEYFSETQRNKGNFPGRFSGRQFSNSRSEMNVSTLELGDSALYLCASSSQVDSGDNEQYFGPGTRLTVT.

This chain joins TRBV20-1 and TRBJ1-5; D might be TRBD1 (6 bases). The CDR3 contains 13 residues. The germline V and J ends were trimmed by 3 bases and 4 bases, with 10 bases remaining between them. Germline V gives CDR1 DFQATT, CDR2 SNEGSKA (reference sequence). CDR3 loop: CSASEGVNQPQHF. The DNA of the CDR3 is TGCAGTGCTAGCGAGGGGGTTAATCAGCCCCAGCATTTT.

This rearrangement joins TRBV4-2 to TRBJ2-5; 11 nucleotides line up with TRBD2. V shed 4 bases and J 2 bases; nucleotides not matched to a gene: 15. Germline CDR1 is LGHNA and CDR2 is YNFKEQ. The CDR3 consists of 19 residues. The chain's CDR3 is CASSPSLAGGPLWQETQYF. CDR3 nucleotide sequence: TGTGCCAGCAGCCCATCCCTAGCGGGGGGCCCCTTGTGGCAAGAGACCCAGTACTTC.

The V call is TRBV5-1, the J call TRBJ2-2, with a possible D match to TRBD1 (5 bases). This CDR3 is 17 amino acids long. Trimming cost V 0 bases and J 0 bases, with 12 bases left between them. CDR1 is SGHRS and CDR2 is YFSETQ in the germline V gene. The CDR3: CASSLDMGLANTGELFF. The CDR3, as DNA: TGCGCCAGCAGCTTGGATATGGGGCTAGCGAACACCGGGGAGCTGTTTTTT.

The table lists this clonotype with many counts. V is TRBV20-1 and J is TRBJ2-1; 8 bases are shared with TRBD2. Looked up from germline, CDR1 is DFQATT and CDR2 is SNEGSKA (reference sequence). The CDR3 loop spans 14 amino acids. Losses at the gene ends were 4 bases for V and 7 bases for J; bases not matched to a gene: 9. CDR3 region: CSAKTGLVGNEQFF. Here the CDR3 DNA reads TGCAGTGCTAAAACGGGACTAGTAGGAAATGAGCAGTTCTTC.

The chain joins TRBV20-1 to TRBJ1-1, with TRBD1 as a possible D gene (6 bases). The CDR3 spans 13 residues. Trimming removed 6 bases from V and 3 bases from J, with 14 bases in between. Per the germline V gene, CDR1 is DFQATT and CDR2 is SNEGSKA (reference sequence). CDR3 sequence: CSARRGMYTEAFF. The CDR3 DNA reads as TGCAGTGCCAGGAGGGGGATGTACACTGAAGCTTTCTTT.

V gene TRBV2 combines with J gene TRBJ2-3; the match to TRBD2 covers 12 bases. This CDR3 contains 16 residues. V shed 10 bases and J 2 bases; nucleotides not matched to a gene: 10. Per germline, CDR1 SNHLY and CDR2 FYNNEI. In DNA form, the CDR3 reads TGTGCCACCAAAGTGACTAGCGGGAGCGCCACAGATACGCAGTATTTT. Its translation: CATKVTSGSATDTQYF. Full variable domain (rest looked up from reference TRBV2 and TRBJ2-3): EPEVTQTPSHQVTQMGQEVILRCVPISNHLYFYWYRQILGQKVEFLVSFYNNEISEKSEIFDDQFSVERPDGSNFTLKIRSTKLEDSAMYFCATKVTSGSATDTQYFGPGTRLTVL.

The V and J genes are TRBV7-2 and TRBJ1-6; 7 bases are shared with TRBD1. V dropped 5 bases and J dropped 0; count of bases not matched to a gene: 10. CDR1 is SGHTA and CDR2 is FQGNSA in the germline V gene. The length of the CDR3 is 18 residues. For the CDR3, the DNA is TGTGCCAGCAGCGGGGGGTTGGGACAGAGCTCCTATAATTCACCCCTCCACTTT. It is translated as CASSGGLGQSSYNSPLHF.

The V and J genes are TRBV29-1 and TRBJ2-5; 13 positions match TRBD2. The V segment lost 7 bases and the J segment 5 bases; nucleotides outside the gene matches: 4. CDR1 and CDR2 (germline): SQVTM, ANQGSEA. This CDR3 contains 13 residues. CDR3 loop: CSAVTSGGETQYF. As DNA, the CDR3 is TGCAGCGCAGTGACTAGCGGGGGGGAGACCCAGTACTTC.

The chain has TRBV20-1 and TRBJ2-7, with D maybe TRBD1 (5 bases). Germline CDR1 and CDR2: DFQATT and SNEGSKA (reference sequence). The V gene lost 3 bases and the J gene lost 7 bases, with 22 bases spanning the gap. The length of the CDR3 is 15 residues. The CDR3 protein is CSARDQQAGLLEQYF. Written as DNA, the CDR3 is TGCAGTGCTAGGGACCAACAGGCCGGGTTATTAGAGCAGTACTTC.

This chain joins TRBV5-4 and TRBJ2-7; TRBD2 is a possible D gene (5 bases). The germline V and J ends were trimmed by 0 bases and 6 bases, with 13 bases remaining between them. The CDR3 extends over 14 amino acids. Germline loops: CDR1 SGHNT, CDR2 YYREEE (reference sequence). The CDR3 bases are TGTGCCAGCAGCTTGGACCCGGGGTTGGTCGAGCAGTACTTC. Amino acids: CASSLDPGLVEQYF.